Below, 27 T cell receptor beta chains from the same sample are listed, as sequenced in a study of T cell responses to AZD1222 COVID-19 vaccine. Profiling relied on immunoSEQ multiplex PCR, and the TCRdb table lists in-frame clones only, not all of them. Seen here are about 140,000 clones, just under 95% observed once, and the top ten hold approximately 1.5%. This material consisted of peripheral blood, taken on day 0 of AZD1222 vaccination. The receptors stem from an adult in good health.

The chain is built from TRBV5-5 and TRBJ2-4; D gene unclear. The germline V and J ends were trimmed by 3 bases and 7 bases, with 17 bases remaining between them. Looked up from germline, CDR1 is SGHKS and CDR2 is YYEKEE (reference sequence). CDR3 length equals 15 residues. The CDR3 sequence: CASSYPDVLGNIQYF. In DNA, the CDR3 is TGTGCCAGCAGCTATCCAGACGTCCTAGGGAACATTCAGTACTTC.

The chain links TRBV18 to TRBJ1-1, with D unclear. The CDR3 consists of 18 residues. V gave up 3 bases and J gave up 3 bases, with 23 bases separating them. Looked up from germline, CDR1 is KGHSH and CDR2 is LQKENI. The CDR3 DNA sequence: TGTGCCAGCTCACCTTTAAAACTTACAGTAGGGTCCTACACTGAAGCTTTCTTT. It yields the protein CASSPLKLTVGSYTEAFF. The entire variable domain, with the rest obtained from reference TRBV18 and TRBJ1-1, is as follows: NAGVMQNPRHLVRRRGQEARLRCSPMKGHSHVYWYRQLPEEGLKFMVYLQKENIIDESGMPKERFSAEFPKEGPSILRIQQVVRGDSAAYFCASSPLKLTVGSYTEAFFGQGTRLTVV.

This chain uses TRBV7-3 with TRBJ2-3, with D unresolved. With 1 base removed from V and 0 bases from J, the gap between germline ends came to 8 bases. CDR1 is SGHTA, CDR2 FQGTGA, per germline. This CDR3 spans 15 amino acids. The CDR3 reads CASSLKGSSTDTQYF. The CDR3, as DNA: TGTGCCAGCAGCTTAAAGGGCAGTAGCACAGATACGCAGTATTTT.

Here the CDR3 DNA reads TGCGCCAGCAGCTTACTAGATTCTAGCACAGATACGCAGTATTTT. This codes for CASSLLDSSTDTQYF. This rearrangement joins TRBV5-1 to TRBJ2-3; TRBD2 might be the D (5 bases). Trimming shortened V by 2 bases and J by 0 bases, and 10 bases separated the two germline ends. Germline CDR1 is SGHRS and CDR2 is YFSETQ. The CDR3 is made up of 15 amino acids.

For the CDR3, the DNA is TGTGCCAGCTCCCCCCAGGGTTGGACTGAAGCTTTCTTT. It yields the protein CASSPQGWTEAFF. The rearrangement joins TRBV19 to TRBJ1-1, with a possible D match to TRBD1 (5 bases). Germline CDR1 LNHDA, CDR2 SQIVND (reference sequence). The CDR3 covers 13 residues. Trimming pared 9 bases from V and 5 bases from J, leaving 16 bases between.

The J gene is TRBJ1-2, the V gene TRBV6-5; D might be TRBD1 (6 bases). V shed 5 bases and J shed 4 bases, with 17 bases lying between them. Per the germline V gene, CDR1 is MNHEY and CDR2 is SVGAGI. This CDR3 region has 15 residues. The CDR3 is CASSKGGRVGYGYTF. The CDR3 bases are TGTGCCAGCAGTAAGGGGGGGAGAGTTGGCTATGGCTACACCTTC.

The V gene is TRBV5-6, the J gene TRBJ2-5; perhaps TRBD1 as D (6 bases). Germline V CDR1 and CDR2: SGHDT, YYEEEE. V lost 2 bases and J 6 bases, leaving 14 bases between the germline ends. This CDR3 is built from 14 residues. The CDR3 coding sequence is TGTGCCAGCAGCTTCCGAACAGGGTTTAAGACCCAGTACTTC. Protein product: CASSFRTGFKTQYF.

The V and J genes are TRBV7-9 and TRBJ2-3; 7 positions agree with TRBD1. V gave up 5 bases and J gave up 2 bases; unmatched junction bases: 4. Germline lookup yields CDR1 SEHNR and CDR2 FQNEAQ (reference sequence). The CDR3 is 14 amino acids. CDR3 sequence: CASSPTGYTDTQYF. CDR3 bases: TGTGCCAGCAGCCCGACAGGGTACACAGATACGCAGTATTTT.

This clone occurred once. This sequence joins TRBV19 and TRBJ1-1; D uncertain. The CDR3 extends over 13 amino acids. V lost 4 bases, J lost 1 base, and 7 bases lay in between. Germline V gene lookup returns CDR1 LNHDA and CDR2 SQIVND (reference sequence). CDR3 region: CASSTHPNTEAFF. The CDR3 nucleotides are TGTGCCAGTAGTACACACCCGAACACTGAAGCTTTCTTT.

In nucleotides, the CDR3 is TGTGCCAGCAGGGGGGGACAGCAGAACACTGAAGCTTTCTTT. The encoded protein is CASRGGQQNTEAFF. The chain uses TRBV5-4 and TRBJ1-1, with 7 bases lining up with TRBD1. V shed 5 bases and J 1 base; nucleotides not matched to a gene: 5. This CDR3 is built from 14 residues. CDR1 is SGHNT, CDR2 YYREEE, per germline (reference sequence).

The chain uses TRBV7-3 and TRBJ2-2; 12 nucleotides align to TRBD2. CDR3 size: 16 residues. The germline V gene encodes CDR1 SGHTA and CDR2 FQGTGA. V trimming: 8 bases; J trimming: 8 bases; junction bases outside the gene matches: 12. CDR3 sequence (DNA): TGTGCCAGCGGAAGACTAGCGGGAGACCCGGGTGGGGAGCTGTTTTTT. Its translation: CASGRLAGDPGGELFF.

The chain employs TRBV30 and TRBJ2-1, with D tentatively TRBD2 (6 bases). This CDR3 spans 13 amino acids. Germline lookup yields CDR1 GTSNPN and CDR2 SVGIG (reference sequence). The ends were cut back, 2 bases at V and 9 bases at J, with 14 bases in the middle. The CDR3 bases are TGTGCCTGGAGTCGGGGCGAGGAGGGTGAGCAGTTCTTC. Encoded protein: CAWSRGEEGEQFF.

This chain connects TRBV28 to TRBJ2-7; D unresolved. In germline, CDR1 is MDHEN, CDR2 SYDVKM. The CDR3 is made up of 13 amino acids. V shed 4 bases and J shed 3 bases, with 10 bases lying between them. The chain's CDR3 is CASSSPGLYEQYF. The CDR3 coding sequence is TGTGCCAGCAGTTCGCCCGGGCTCTACGAGCAGTACTTC.

The CDR3 sequence: CASSLWTSGTYNEQFF. CDR3 nucleotide sequence: TGTGCCAGCAGTCTCTGGACTAGCGGGACCTACAATGAGCAGTTCTTC. The genes are TRBV7-9 and TRBJ2-1; 12 bases fit TRBD2. CDR1 is SEHNR and CDR2 is FQNEAQ in the germline V gene (reference sequence). The CDR3 contains 16 residues. J gave up 2 bases and V 6 bases, and 5 bases lay outside the gene matches.

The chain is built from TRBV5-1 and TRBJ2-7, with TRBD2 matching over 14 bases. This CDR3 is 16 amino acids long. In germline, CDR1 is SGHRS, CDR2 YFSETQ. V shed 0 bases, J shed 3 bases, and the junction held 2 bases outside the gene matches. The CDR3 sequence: CASSLAGTSGSYEQYF. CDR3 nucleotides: TGCGCCAGCAGCTTGGCCGGGACTAGCGGGAGCTACGAGCAGTACTTC.

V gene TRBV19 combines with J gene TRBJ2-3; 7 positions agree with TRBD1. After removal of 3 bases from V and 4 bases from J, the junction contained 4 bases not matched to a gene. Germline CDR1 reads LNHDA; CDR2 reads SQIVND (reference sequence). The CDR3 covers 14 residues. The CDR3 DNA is TGTGCCAGTAGTATCACAGGGGACCCAGATACGCAGTATTTT. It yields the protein CASSITGDPDTQYF.

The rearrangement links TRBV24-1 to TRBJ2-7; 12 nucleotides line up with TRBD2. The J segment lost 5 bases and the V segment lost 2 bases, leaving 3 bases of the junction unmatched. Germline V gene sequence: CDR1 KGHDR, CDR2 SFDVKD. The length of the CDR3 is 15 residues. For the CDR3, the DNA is TGTGCCACCAGTGATTCACGGACTAGCGGGGACGAGCAGTACTTC. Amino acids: CATSDSRTSGDEQYF.

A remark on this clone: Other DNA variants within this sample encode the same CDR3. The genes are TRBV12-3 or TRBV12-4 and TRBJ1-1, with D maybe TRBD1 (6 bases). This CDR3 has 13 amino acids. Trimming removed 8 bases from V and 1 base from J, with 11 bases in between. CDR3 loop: CASSPGANTEAFF. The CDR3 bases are TGTGCCAGCTCTCCGGGGGCGAACACTGAAGCTTTCTTT.

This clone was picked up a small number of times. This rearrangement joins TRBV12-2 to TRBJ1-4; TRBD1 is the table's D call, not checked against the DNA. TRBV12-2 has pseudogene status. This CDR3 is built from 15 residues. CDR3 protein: CATKRLGGVNEKLFF. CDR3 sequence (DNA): TGTGCCACTAAACGCTTAGGGGGTGTTAATGAAAAACTGTTTTTT.

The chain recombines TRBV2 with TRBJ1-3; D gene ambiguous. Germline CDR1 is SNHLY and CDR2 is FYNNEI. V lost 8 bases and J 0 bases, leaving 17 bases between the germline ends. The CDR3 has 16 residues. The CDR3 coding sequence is TGTGCCAGCGTCCGAGTGTGGCAGACCTCTGGAAACACCATATATTTT. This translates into CASVRVWQTSGNTIYF.

The CDR3 loop is CASSDRGEAFF. The CDR3 nucleotides read TGTGCCAGCAGTGACAGGGGTGAAGCTTTCTTT. This sequence joins TRBV2 and TRBJ1-1; D perhaps matches TRBD1 (6 bases). The germline CDR1 and CDR2 sequences are SNHLY and FYNNEI. Trimming stripped 3 bases from V and 7 bases from J, with 6 bases between. The CDR3 spans 11 residues. Filled out from reference TRBV2 and TRBJ1-1, the complete variable domain reads EPEVTQTPSHQVTQMGQEVILRCVPISNHLYFYWYRQILGQKVEFLVSFYNNEISEKSEIFDDQFSVERPDGSNFTLKIRSTKLEDSAMYFCASSDRGEAFFGQGTRLTVV.

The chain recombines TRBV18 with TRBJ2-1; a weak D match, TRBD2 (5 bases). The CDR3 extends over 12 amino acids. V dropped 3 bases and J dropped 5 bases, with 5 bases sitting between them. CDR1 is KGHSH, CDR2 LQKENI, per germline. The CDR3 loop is CASSPRDNEQFF. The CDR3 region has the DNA TGTGCCAGCTCACCGAGGGACAATGAGCAGTTCTTC. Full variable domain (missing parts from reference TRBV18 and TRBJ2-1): NAGVMQNPRHLVRRRGQEARLRCSPMKGHSHVYWYRQLPEEGLKFMVYLQKENIIDESGMPKERFSAEFPKEGPSILRIQQVVRGDSAAYFCASSPRDNEQFFGPGTRLTVL.

The CDR3 is CASSVQSGKNYGYTF. In DNA, the CDR3 is TGTGCCAGCAGTGTTCAGAGCGGGAAAAACTATGGCTACACCTTC. The rearrangement joins TRBV27 to TRBJ1-2; D unresolved. Germline values: CDR1 MNHEY, CDR2 SMNVEV (reference sequence). The CDR3 runs to 15 residues. V dropped 5 bases and J dropped 2 bases, with 15 bases sitting between them.

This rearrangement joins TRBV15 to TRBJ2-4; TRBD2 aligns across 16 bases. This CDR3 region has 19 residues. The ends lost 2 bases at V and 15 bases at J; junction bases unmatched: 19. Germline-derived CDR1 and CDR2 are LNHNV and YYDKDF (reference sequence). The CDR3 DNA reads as TGTGCCACCAGCAGATTAGGGACTAGCGGGAGGGGATCCCACGAAAAACGGTACTTC. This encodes CATSRLGTSGRGSHEKRYF.

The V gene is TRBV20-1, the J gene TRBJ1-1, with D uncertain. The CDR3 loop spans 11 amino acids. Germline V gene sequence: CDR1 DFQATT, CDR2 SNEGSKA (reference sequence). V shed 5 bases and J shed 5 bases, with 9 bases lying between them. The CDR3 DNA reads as TGCAGTGCTCGGAAGTCAACTGAAGCTTTCTTT. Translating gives CSARKSTEAFF.

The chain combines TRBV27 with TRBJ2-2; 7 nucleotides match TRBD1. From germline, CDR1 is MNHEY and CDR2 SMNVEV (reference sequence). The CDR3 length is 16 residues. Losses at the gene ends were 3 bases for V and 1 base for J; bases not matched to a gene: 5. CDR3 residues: CASSFLWDRNTGELFF. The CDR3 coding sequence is TGTGCCAGCAGTTTTTTATGGGACAGGAACACCGGGGAGCTGTTTTTT.

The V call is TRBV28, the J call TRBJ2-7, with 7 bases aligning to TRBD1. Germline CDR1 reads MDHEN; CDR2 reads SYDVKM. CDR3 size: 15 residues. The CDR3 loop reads CASWGPRDRTYEQYF. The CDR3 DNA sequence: TGTGCGAGCTGGGGGCCCAGGGACAGAACCTACGAGCAGTACTTC.